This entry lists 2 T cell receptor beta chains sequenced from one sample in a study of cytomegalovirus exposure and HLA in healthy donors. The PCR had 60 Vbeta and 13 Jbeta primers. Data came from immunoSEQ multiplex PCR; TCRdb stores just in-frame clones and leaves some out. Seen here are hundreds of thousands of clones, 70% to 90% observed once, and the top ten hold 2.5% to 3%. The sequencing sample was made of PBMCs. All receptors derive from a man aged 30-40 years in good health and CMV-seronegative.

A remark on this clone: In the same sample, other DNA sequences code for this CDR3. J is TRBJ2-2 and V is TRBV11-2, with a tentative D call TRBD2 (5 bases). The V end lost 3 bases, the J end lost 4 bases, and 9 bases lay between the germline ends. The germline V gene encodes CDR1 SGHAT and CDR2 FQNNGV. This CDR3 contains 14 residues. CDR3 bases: TGTGCCAGCAGCTTCAGCGGAGCCACCGGGGAGCTGTTTTTT. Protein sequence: CASSFSGATGELFF.

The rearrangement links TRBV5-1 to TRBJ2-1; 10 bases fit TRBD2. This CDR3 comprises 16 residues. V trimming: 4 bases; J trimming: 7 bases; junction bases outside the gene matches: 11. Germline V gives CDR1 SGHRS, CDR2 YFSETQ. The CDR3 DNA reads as TGCGCCAGCAGCATCGGTTGGGGACTAGCGACGAATGAGCAGTTCTTC. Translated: CASSIGWGLATNEQFF.